This passage covers 18 T cell receptor beta chains from one sample sequenced in a study of T cells in Graves' hyperthyroidism and ophthalmopathy. RNA transcripts served as the template for amplifying TCR beta CDR3 regions. The HTBI set primed first-round TCR CDR3 RT-PCR. TCRdb re-analysed the multiplex PCR reads in MiXCR, keeping a single row per CDR3 protein. The sample consists of 690,000 or so distinct CDR3 sequences, roughly a sixth of them appearing once. The specimen was blood. The source of these receptors is a woman aged 45-65 years with Graves' hyperthyroidism that later progressed to Graves' ophthalmopathy.

This clonotype was observed at least ten times. The J gene is TRBJ1-1, the V gene TRBV6-1; 7 bases line up with TRBD1. Germline loops: CDR1 MNHNS, CDR2 SASEGT. The CDR3 sequence is 15 residues long. The J segment lost 1 base and the V segment lost 6 bases, leaving 8 bases of the junction unmatched. The CDR3, as DNA: TGTGCCAGCAGCTCGCGACAGGGAGAGAACACTGAAGCTTTCTTT. It specifies CASSSRQGENTEAFF.

V usage is TRBV5-1 and J usage is TRBJ2-5; TRBD2 is a possible D gene (6 bases). This CDR3 is 13 amino acids long. V was trimmed by 3 bases and J by 6 bases, leaving 12 bases between them. Germline lookup yields CDR1 SGHRS and CDR2 YFSETQ. The CDR3 nucleotides are TGCGCCAGCAGCTGGGGGGACTCAAAGACCCAGTACTTC. Translation: CASSWGDSKTQYF.

This clonotype occurred many times. This chain connects TRBV3-1 to TRBJ1-3, with D maybe TRBD1 (6 bases). Germline V gene lookup returns CDR1 LGHDT and CDR2 YNNKEL (reference sequence). V was clipped by 4 bases and J by 12 bases, with 13 bases between them. This CDR3 region has 12 residues. The CDR3 coding sequence is TGTGCCAGCAGCCGTACAGGGTACGGCATATATTTT. Amino acid sequence: CASSRTGYGIYF.

This clonotype has only a few counts. The chain joins TRBV27 to TRBJ1-1; possibly TRBD1 for D (5 bases). Germline values: CDR1 MNHEY, CDR2 SMNVEV (reference sequence). The V gene lost 3 bases and the J gene lost 5 bases, with 16 bases spanning the gap. This CDR3 has 15 amino acids. The CDR3 loop reads CASSFVPGAKTEAFF. DNA of the CDR3: TGTGCCAGCAGTTTTGTACCCGGGGCCAAAACTGAAGCTTTCTTT.

The genes are TRBV11-2 and TRBJ1-1; no reliable D call. Germline V gives CDR1 SGHAT, CDR2 FQNNGV. The germline V and J ends were trimmed by 5 bases and 7 bases, with 11 bases remaining between them. This CDR3 comprises 12 residues. The CDR3 DNA reads as TGTGCCAGCAGCCCCCCTTGGGGTGAAGCTTTCTTT. Its protein product is CASSPPWGEAFF.

The V gene is TRBV5-1, the J gene TRBJ2-5, with TRBD1 identical over 7 bases. CDR1 SGHRS and CDR2 YFSETQ come from the germline V gene. The CDR3 contains 15 residues. V lost 3 bases to trimming and J lost 2 bases; unmatched junction nucleotides: 7. The CDR3 spells CASSWFSGGQETQYF. The CDR3 coding sequence is TGCGCCAGCAGCTGGTTCTCAGGGGGACAAGAGACCCAGTACTTC.

This clonotype has at least ten counts. CDR3: CSARSTGLAGEAFF. CDR3 bases: TGCAGTGCTAGATCAACAGGACTTGCCGGGGAAGCTTTCTTT. The rearrangement links TRBV20-1 to TRBJ1-1, with TRBD1 as a possible D gene (5 bases). Germline assignment: CDR1 DFQATT and CDR2 SNEGSKA (reference sequence). The CDR3 extends over 14 amino acids. Trimming took off 2 bases at V and 8 bases at J, with 18 bases between the two ends.

The table lists this clonotype with a few counts. The chain is built from TRBV11-2 and TRBJ2-3; D assignment may be TRBD1 or TRBD2 (7 bases each). The CDR3 runs to 15 residues. Germline V CDR1 and CDR2: SGHAT, FQNNGV. Between the trimmed V and J ends, which lost 3 bases and 6 bases, there was a span of 16 bases. The CDR3: CASSLRGQGGDTQYF. In nucleotides, the CDR3 is TGTGCCAGCAGCTTGCGGGGCCAGGGGGGGGATACGCAGTATTTT. The complete variable domain, with remaining parts taken from reference TRBV11-2 and TRBJ2-3, reads EAGVAQSPRYKIIEKRQSVAFWCNPISGHATLYWYQQILGQGPKLLIQFQNNGVVDDSQLPKDRFSAERLKGVDSTLKIQPAKLEDSAVYLCASSLRGQGGDTQYFGPGTRLTVL.

The chain joins TRBV9 to TRBJ1-2; tentative D call: TRBD1 (6 bases). The CDR3 covers 13 residues. The V and J ends lost 7 bases and 8 bases respectively, with 18 bases between them. Germline lookup yields CDR1 SGDLS and CDR2 YYNGEE. CDR3 nucleotides: TGTGCCAGCGCAGTTAGGGGGGGCTGGGGCTACACCTTC. It translates to CASAVRGGWGYTF.

The V gene is TRBV10-3, the J gene TRBJ1-2; TRBD1 matches at 10 bases. The CDR3 has 16 residues. Germline V lookup: CDR1 ENHRY, CDR2 SYGVKD. Trimming removed 0 bases from V and 3 bases from J; junction bases left unmatched: 4. The CDR3 nucleotides read TGTGCCATCAGTGAGTCGAGAGGACAGGGGGACTATGGCTACACCTTC. Amino acid sequence: CAISESRGQGDYGYTF.

This clonotype showed up just once. This chain connects TRBV11-2 to TRBJ2-3; 14 positions match TRBD2. Per germline, CDR1 SGHAT and CDR2 FQNNGV. CDR3 length equals 20 residues. Trimming cost V 5 bases and J 4 bases; bases outside gene matches: 17. CDR3 sequence: CASSPIRTSGGTLLPDTQYF. As DNA, the CDR3 is TGTGCCAGCAGCCCCATTCGGACTAGCGGGGGGACGTTGCTTCCAGATACGCAGTATTTT.

This clonotype was detected a few times. The chain combines TRBV9 with TRBJ2-3, with 8 bases aligning to TRBD2. This CDR3 is 14 amino acids long. Trimming removed 2 bases from V and 4 bases from J; junction bases left unmatched: 3. CDR1 and CDR2 from the germline V gene are SGDLS and YYNGEE. The CDR3 DNA reads TGTGCCAGCAGCGTTCTAGCGGGTCCAGATACGCAGTATTTT. Its translation: CASSVLAGPDTQYF.

This clonotype was seen a few times. The chain couples TRBV20-1 to TRBJ2-3, with D tentatively TRBD1 or TRBD2 (5 bases each). This CDR3 comprises 14 residues. Germline loops: CDR1 DFQATT, CDR2 SNEGSKA (reference sequence). The V end was cut by 4 bases, the J end by 5 bases, with 16 bases between. CDR3 loop: CSAIIPGPRDTQYF. Here the CDR3 DNA reads TGCAGTGCTATTATCCCGGGACCAAGAGATACGCAGTATTTT.

V is TRBV3-1 and J is TRBJ1-6; D is unresolved. The CDR3 spans 14 residues. Germline lookup yields CDR1 LGHDT and CDR2 YNNKEL (reference sequence). The V end lost 4 bases, the J end lost 9 bases, and 13 bases lay between the germline ends. CDR3 nucleotide sequence: TGTGCCAGCAGCCCGAGCCCCGGGCCTTCACCCCTCCACTTT. Amino acid sequence: CASSPSPGPSPLHF. Complete variable domain (other parts from reference TRBV3-1 and TRBJ1-6): DTAVSQTPKYLVTQMGNDKSIKCEQNLGHDTMYWYKQDSKKFLKIMFSYNNKELIINETVPNRFSPKSPDKAHLNLHINSLELGDSAVYFCASSPSPGPSPLHFGNGTRLTVT.

At least ten counts were recorded for this clonotype. This chain connects TRBV15 to TRBJ1-1; the D is unclear. There are 15 residues in the CDR3. Trimming pared 3 bases from V and 7 bases from J, leaving 18 bases between. Germline V gene sequence: CDR1 LNHNV, CDR2 YYDKDF (reference sequence). The CDR3 DNA reads TGTGCCACCAGCAGCCTAGGTTACACACAGATTGAAGCTTTCTTT. Its protein is CATSSLGYTQIEAFF.

This clonotype was observed a few times. The CDR3 region is CASLDRGLGTEAFF. Here the CDR3 DNA reads TGTGCCAGCCTCGACAGGGGGCTGGGCACTGAAGCTTTCTTT. The chain recombines TRBV6-1 with TRBJ1-1; 10 bases are a match to TRBD1. The junction had 7 bases not matched to a gene; V was cut back by 8 bases and J by 4 bases. The germline CDR1 and CDR2 sequences are MNHNS and SASEGT. This CDR3 spans 14 amino acids.

This chain connects TRBV5-6 to TRBJ1-4; TRBD1 matches 9 bases. Germline V CDR1 and CDR2: SGHDT, YYEEEE. The CDR3 is made up of 15 amino acids. Losses at the gene ends were 3 bases for V and 8 bases for J; bases not matched to a gene: 8. In DNA, the CDR3 is TGTGCCAGCAGCTCTCCGGGACAGGGTCGAGAAAAACTGTTTTTT. It translates to CASSSPGQGREKLFF.

The CDR3 loop reads CASMGSYYFTNTGELFF. DNA for the CDR3: TGTGCCAGCATGGGCAGTTACTATTTTACGAACACCGGGGAGCTGTTTTTT. This chain joins TRBV27 and TRBJ2-2; no clear D gene. CDR1 is MNHEY, CDR2 SMNVEV, per germline (reference sequence). Between the trimmed V and J ends, which lost 7 bases and 0 bases, there was a span of 18 bases. This CDR3 has 17 residues.